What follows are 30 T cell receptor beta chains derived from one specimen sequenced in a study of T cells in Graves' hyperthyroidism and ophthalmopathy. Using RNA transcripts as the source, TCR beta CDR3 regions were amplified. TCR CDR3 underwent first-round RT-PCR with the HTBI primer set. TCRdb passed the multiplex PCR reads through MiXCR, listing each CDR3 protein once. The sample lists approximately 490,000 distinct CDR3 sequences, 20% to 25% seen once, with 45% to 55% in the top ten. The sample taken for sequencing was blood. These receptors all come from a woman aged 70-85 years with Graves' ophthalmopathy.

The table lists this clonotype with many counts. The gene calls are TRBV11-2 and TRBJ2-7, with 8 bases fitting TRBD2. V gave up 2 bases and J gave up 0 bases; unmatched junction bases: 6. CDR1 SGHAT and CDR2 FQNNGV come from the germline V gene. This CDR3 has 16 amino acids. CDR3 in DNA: TGTGCCAGCAGCTTAAGGCTAGCGGGTGCCTCCTACGAGCAGTACTTC. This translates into CASSLRLAGASYEQYF.

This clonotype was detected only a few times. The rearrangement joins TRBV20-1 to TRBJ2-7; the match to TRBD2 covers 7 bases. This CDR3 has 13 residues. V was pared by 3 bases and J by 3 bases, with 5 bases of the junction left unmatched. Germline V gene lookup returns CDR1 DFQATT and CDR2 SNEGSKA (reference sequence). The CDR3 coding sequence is TGCAGTGCTAGCGTGGCGGGAGACTACGAGCAGTACTTC. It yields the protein CSASVAGDYEQYF.

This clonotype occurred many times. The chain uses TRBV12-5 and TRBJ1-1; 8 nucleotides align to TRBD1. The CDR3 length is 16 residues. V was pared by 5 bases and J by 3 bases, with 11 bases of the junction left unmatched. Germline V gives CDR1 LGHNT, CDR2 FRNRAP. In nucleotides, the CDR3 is TGTGCTAGTGGTCCCGTGTTTCAGGGGGCAGACACTGAAGCTTTCTTT. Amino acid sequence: CASGPVFQGADTEAFF.

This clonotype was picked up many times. CDR3 DNA sequence: TGTGCCAGCAGCTTGAGGGGCAGGGTTGCCGCTGGTAAAAACATTCAGTACTTC. It encodes CASSLRGRVAAGKNIQYF. This chain connects TRBV7-2 to TRBJ2-4, with D possibly called TRBD1 or TRBD2 (5 bases each). The V end was cut by 3 bases, the J end by 4 bases, with 22 bases between. The CDR3 totals 18 residues. The V gene's germline CDR1 is SGHTA and CDR2 FQGNSA.

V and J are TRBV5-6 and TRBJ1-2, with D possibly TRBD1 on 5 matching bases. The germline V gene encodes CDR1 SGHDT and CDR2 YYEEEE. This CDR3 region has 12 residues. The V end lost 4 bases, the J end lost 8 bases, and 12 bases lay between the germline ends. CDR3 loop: CASSQGPGGYTF. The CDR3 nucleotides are TGTGCCAGCAGCCAGGGACCTGGGGGCTACACCTTC.

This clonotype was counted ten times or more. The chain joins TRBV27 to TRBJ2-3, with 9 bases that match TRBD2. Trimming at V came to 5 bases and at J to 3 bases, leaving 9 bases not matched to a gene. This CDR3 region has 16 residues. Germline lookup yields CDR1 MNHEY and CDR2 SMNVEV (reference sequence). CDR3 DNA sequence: TGTGCCAGCAGTCAGGCGAGCGGGAGGTGGACAGATACGCAGTATTTT. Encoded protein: CASSQASGRWTDTQYF.

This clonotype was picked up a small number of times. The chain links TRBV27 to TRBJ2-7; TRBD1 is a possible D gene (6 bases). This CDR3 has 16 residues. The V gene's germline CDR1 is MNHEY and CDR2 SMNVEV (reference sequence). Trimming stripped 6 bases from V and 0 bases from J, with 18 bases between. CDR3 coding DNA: TGTGCCAGCAGCGCTATGTCGGGACATACCTCCTACGAGCAGTACTTC. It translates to CASSAMSGHTSYEQYF.

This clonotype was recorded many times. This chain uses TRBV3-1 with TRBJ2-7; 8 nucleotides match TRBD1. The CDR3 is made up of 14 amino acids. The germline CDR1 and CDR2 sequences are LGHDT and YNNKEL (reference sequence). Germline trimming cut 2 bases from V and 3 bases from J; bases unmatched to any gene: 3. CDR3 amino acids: CASSQPGQGYEQYF. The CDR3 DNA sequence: TGTGCCAGCAGCCAACCTGGACAGGGCTACGAGCAGTACTTC.

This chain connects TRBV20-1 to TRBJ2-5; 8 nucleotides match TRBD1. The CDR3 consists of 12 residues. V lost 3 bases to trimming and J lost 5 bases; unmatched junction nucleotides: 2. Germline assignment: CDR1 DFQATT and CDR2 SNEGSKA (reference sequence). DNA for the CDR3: TGCAGTGCTAGCCAGGGGGCTGAGACCCAGTACTTC. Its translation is CSASQGAETQYF.

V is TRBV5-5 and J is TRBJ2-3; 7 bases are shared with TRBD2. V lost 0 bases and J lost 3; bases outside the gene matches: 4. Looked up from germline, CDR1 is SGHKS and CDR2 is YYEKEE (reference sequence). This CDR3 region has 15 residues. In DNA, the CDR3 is TGTGCCAGCAGCTTGGTTTTGGGGGGGACAGATACGCAGTATTTT. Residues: CASSLVLGGTDTQYF. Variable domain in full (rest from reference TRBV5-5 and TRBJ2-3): DAGVTQSPTHLIKTRGQQVTLRCSPISGHKSVSWYQQVLGQGPQFIFQYYEKEERGRGNFPDRFSARQFPNYSSELNVNALLLGDSALYLCASSLVLGGTDTQYFGPGTRLTVL.

In DNA form, the CDR3 reads TGCAGCACAGGCGGCAGGCGAGAGACCCAGTACTTC. It translates to CSTGGRRETQYF. This chain links TRBV29-1 with TRBJ2-5; tentatively, D is TRBD1 (5 bases). CDR3 length: 12 residues. Germline-derived CDR1 and CDR2 are SQVTM and ANQGSEA. Trimming left V 8 bases short and J 4 bases short, with 14 bases between.

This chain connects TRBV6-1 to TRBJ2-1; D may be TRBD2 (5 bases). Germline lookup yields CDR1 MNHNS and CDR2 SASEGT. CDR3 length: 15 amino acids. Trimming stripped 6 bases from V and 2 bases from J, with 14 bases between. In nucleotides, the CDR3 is TGTGCCAGCAGATCTACGGGAAGGACCTACAATGAGCAGTTCTTC. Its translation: CASRSTGRTYNEQFF.

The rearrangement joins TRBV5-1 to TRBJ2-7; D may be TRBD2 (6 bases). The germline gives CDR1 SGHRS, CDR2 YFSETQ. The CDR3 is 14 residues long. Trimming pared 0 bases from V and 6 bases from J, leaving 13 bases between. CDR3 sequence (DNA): TGCGCCAGCAGCTTGGTAGGAGGGCGGTCCGAGCAGTACTTC. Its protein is CASSLVGGRSEQYF.

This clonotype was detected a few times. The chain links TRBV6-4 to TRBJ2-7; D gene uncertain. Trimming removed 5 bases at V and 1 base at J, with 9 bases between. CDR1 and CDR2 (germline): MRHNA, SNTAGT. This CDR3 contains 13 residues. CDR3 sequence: CASSRLTSYEQYF. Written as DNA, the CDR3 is TGTGCCAGCAGTAGGCTGACTTCCTACGAGCAGTACTTC.

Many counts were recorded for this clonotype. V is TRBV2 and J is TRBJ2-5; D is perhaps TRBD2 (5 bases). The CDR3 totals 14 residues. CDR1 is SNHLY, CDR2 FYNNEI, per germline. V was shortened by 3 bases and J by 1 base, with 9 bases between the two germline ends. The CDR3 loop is CASSDASGQETQYF. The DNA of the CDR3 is TGTGCCAGCAGTGATGCAAGCGGCCAAGAGACCCAGTACTTC.

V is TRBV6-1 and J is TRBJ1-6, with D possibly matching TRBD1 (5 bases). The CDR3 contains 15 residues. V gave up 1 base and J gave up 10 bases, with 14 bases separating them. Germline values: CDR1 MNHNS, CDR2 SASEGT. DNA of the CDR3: TGTGCCAGCAGTGAAGGCTCCGTTCGGGGGTCACCCCTCCACTTT. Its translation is CASSEGSVRGSPLHF.

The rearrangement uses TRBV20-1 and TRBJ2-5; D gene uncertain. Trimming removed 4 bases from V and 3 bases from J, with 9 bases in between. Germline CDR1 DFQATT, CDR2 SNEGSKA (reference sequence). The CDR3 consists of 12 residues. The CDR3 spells CSAMYLEETQYF. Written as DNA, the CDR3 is TGCAGTGCTATGTATCTGGAAGAGACCCAGTACTTC.

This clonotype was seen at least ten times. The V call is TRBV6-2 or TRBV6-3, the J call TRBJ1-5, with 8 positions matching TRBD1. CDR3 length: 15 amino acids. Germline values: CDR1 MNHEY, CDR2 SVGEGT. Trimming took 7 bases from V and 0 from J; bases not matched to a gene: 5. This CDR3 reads CASIQDRASNQPQHF. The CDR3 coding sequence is TGTGCCAGCATCCAGGACAGGGCTAGCAATCAGCCCCAGCATTTT.

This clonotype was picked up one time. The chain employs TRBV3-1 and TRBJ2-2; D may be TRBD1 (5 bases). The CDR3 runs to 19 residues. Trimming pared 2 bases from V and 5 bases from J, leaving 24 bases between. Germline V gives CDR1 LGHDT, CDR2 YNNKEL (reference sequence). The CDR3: CASSQKRGPKPLSTGELFF. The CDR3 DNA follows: TGTGCCAGCAGCCAAAAAAGGGGCCCCAAACCTCTTTCAACCGGGGAGCTGTTTTTT.

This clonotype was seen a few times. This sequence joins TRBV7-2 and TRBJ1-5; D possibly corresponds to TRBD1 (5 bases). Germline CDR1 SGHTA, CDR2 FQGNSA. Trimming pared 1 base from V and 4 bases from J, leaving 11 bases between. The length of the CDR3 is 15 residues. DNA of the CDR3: TGTGCCAGCAGCTTAGGAGGGGTACAAAATCAGCCCCAGCATTTT. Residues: CASSLGGVQNQPQHF.

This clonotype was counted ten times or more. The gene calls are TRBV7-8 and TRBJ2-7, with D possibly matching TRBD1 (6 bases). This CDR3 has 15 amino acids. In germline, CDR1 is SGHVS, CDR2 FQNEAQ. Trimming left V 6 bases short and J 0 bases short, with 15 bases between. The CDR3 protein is CASSHRRDTSYEQYF. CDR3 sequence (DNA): TGTGCCAGCAGTCATCGACGGGACACCTCCTACGAGCAGTACTTC.

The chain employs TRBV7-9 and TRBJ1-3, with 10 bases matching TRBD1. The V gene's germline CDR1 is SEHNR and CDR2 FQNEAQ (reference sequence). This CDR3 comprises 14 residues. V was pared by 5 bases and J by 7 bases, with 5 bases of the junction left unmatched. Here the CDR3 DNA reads TGTGCCAGCAGCCCGGGACAGGGGTGGAACACCATATATTTT. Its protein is CASSPGQGWNTIYF.

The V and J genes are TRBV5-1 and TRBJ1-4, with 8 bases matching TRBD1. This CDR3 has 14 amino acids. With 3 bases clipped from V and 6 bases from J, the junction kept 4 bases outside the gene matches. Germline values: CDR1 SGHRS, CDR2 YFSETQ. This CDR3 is CASSSLTGDEKLFF. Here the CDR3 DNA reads TGCGCCAGCAGCTCGCTGACAGGGGATGAAAAACTGTTTTTT.

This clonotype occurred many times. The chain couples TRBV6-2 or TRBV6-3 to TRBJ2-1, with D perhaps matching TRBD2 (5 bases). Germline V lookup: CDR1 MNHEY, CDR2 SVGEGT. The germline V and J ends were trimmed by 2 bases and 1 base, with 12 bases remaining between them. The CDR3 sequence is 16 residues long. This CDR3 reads CASSYGRSGSYNEQFF. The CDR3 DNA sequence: TGTGCCAGCAGTTACGGGCGCAGCGGATCCTACAATGAGCAGTTCTTC.

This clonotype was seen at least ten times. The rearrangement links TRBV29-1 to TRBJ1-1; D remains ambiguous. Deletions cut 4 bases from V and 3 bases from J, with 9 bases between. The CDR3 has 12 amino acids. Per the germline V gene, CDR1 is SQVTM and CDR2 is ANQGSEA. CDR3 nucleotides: TGCAGCGTTGGGGCAGGTGACACTGAAGCTTTCTTT. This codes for CSVGAGDTEAFF.

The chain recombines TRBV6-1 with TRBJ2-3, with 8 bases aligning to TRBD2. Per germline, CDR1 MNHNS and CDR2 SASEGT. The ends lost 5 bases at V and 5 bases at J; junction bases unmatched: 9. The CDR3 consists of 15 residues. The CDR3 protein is CASSPSGSFGDTQYF. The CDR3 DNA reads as TGTGCCAGCAGTCCAAGCGGGAGTTTCGGAGATACGCAGTATTTT.

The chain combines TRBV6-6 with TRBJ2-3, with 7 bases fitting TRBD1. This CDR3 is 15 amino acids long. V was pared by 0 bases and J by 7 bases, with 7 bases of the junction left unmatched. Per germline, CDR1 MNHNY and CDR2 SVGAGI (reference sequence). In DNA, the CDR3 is TGTGCCAGCAGTTACTCGGGACAGTCACTGAATACGCAGTATTTT. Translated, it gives CASSYSGQSLNTQYF.

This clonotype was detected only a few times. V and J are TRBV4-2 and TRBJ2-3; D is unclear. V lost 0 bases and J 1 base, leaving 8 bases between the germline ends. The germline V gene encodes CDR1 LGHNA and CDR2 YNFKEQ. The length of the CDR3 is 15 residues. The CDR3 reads CASSQEAGRTDTQYF. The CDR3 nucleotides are TGTGCCAGCAGCCAAGAAGCAGGACGCACAGATACGCAGTATTTT.

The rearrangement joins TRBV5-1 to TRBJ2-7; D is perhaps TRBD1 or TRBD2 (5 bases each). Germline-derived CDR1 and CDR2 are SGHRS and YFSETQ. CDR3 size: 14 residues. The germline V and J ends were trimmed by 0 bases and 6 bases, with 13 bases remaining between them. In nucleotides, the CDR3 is TGCGCCAGCAGCTTGGCAGGGACCTTAGGCGAGCAGTACTTC. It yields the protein CASSLAGTLGEQYF.

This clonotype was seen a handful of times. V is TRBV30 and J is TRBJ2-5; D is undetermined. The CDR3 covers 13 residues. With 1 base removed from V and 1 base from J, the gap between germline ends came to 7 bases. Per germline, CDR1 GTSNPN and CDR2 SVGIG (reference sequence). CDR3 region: CAWSGLPQETQYF. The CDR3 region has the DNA TGTGCCTGGAGTGGGTTACCCCAAGAGACCCAGTACTTC.